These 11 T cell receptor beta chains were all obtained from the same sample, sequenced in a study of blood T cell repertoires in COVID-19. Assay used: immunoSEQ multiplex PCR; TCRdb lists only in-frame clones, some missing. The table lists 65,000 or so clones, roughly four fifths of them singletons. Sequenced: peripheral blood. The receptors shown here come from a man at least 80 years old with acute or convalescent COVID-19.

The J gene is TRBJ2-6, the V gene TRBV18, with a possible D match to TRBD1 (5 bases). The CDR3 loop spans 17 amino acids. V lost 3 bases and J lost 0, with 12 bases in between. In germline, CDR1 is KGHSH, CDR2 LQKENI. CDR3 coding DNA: TGTGCCAGCTCACCTCTTGACAGATCCTCTGGGGCCAACGTCCTGACTTTC. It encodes CASSPLDRSSGANVLTF.

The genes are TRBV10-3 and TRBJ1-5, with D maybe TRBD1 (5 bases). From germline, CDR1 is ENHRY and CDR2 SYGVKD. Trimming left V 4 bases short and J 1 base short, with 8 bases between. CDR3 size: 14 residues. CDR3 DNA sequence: TGTGCCATCAGTGCTGGGGCGAGCAATCAGCCCCAGCATTTT. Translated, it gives CAISAGASNQPQHF.

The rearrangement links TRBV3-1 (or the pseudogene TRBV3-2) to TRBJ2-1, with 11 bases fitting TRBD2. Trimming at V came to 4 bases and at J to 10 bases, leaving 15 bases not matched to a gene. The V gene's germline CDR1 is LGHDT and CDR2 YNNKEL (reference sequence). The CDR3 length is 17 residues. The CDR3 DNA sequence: TGTGCCAGCAGCCGGCCTCGGGTTAGCGGGGGGGCCGAGGAGCAGTTCTTC. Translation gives CASSRPRVSGGAEEQFF.

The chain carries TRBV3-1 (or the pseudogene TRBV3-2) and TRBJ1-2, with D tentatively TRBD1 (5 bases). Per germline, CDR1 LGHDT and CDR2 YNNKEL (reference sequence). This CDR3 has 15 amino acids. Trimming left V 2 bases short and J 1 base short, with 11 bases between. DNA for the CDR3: TGTGCCAGCAGCCAACCAGGGTTGGTTAACTATGGCTACACCTTC. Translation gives CASSQPGLVNYGYTF.

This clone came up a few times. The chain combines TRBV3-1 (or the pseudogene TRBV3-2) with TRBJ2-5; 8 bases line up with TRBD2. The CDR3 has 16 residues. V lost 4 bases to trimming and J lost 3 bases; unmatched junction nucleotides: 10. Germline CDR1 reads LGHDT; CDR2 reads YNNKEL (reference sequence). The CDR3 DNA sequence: TGTGCCAGCAGCCCCGGGGGGGCGGGAAGGAAAGAGACCCAGTACTTC. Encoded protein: CASSPGGAGRKETQYF.

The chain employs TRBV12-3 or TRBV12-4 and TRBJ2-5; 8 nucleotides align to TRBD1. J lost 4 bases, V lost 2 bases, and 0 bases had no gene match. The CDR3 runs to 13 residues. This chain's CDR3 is CASSLTGGETQYF. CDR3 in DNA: TGTGCCAGCAGTTTAACAGGGGGAGAGACCCAGTACTTC.

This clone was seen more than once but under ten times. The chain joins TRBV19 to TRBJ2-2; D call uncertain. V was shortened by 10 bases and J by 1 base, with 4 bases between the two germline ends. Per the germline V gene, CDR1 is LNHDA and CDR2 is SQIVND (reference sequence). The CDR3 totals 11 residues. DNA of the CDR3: TGTGCCACCCAGAACACCGGGGAGCTGTTTTTT. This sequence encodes CATQNTGELFF.

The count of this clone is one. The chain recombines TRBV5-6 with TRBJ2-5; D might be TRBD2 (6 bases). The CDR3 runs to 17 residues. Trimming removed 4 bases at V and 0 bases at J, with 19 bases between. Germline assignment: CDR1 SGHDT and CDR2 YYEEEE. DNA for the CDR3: TGTGCCAGCAGCCCTAAGGCGCTAGCGCTGTACCAAGAGACCCAGTACTTC. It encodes CASSPKALALYQETQYF.

This CDR3 is CATQPLTGGFHGYTF. Written as DNA, the CDR3 is TGTGCCACCCAACCTTTGACAGGGGGTTTTCATGGCTACACCTTC. The rearrangement uses TRBV19 and TRBJ1-2; 9 positions match TRBD1. The CDR3 is made up of 15 amino acids. Germline lookup yields CDR1 LNHDA and CDR2 SQIVND (reference sequence). Unmatched junction bases numbered 15, after V lost 10 bases and J lost 6 bases.

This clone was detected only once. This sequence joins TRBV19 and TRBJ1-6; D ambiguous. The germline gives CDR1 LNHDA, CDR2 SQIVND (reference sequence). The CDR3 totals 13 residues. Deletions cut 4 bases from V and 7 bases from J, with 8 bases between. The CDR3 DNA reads TGTGCCAGTAGTACACAGATGAATTCACCCCTCCACTTT. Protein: CASSTQMNSPLHF.

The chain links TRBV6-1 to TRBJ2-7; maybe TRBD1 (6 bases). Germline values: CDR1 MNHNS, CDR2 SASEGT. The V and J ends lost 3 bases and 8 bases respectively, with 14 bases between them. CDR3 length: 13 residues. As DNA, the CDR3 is TGTGCCAGCAGTGAGGGATCGACAGGCCAGCAGTACTTC. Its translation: CASSEGSTGQQYF.